This TCR beta chain was documented in a study of blood T cells in healthy people across ages. Sample-barcoded 5' priming and a J-beta primer mix drove a second PCR of roughly 6 to 12 cycles. TCRdb ran MiXCR on the 5' RACE reads and lists one entry per CDR3 protein. The table has approximately 810,000 distinct CDR3 sequences, less than 35% seen once. J lost 6 bases, V lost 1 base, and 10 bases had no gene match. CDR1 and CDR2 (germline): LGHDT, YNNKEL (reference sequence). The CDR3 covers 18 residues. This clonotype was seen just once. The antigen is not known. Findings and caveats of the study: While age rose, TCR beta diversity per million T cells dropped in a roughly linear way.

The chain joins TRBV3-1 to TRBJ2-2, with 11 bases matching TRBD2. The sequenced sample was blood. This TCR came from a woman older than 75 in good health. The CDR3 sequence: CASSQVIAGGPSAGELFF. The DNA of the CDR3 is TGTGCCAGCAGCCAAGTCATAGCGGGGGGGCCGTCCGCCGGGGAGCTGTTTTTT.